The rows below give T cell receptor beta chains drawn from one sample of a study of cytomegalovirus exposure and HLA in healthy donors. Clones were sequenced by immunoSEQ multiplex PCR, and TCRdb holds only the in-frame ones, with some missing. The sample includes some 99,000 clones, roughly 86% of them seen just once. The sequencing sample was made of PBMCs. The receptors stem from a woman younger than 30 in good health and CMV-seronegative. Both conserved end residues are part of each CDR3. Fields, in order: D gene, J gene, V gene, clone size, CDR3 DNA, CDR3 protein. D genes are given only for firm matches. Clone size is shown for a subset of rows, as once, few, many or a class of expanded clone.

TRBD1	TRBJ1-1	TRBV19	.	TGTGCCAGTAGTATGTCGTCAGGGGGGTACACTGAAGCTTTCTTT	CASSMSSGGYTEAFF
.	TRBJ2-7	TRBV7-2	.	TGTGCCAGCAGCGGAGAGGGTGACGAGCAGTACTTC	CASSGEGDEQYF
TRBD2	TRBJ2-1	TRBV29-1	.	TGCAGCGTCGTATGGACTAGCGGGAGACGGTCCTACAATGAGCAGTTCTTC	CSVVWTSGRRSYNEQFF
.	TRBJ2-5	TRBV27	.	TGTGCCAGCAGTTTGGCCCGAACCCAAGAGACCCAGTACTTC	CASSLARTQETQYF
.	TRBJ1-4	TRBV19	.	TGTGCCAGTACCCAGGACTCCAAAAGGAGAGCAACTAATGAAAAACTGTTTTTT	CASTQDSKRRATNEKLFF
TRBD1	TRBJ1-2	TRBV27	.	TGTGCCAGCAGTTTCGGTAAGGACAGGGGGCTTGGCTACACCTTC	CASSFGKDRGLGYTF
TRBD2	TRBJ2-7	TRBV5-1	.	TGCGCCAGCAGCTGGACTAGCGGGAACGACGAGCAGTACTTC	CASSWTSGNDEQYF
TRBD1	TRBJ1-2	TRBV4-3	.	TGCGCCAGCAGCCAAGGGGACAGCCAAAACTATGGCTACACCTTC	CASSQGDSQNYGYTF
TRBD2	TRBJ2-3	TRBV28	.	TGTGCCATCGAGGAGATTAGACTAGCGGGAGGACCAGATACGCAGTATTTT	CAIEEIRLAGGPDTQYF
.	TRBJ1-2	TRBV7-9	.	TGTGCCAGCAGCTTAGGGTATGGGGGCCGAACTAACTATGGCTACACCTTC	CASSLGYGGRTNYGYTF
TRBD1	TRBJ2-7	TRBV4-3	few	TGCGCCAGCAGCCAAAGGACAGGGGCGAGATACGAGCAGTACTTC	CASSQRTGARYEQYF
TRBD2	TRBJ2-3	TRBV4-3	.	TGCGCCAGCAGCCAAGCAGCGGGAGGGACAGATACGCAGTATTTT	CASSQAAGGTDTQYF
TRBD2	TRBJ2-2	TRBV30	.	TGTGCGGGCACAGTGGGGGGGGGAATTACCGGGGAGCTGTTTTTT	CAGTVGGGITGELFF
.	TRBJ1-1	TRBV7-2	.	TGTGCCAGCAGCTTAGTTTCATACGGCAGGGTTACTGAAGCTTTCTTT	CASSLVSYGRVTEAFF
TRBD2	TRBJ2-7	TRBV28	few	TGTGCCACAGCGCCCCCGCGGGAGGGCCTGTCCTACGAGCAGTACTTC	CATAPPREGLSYEQYF
.	TRBJ1-4	TRBV4-1	.	TGCGCCAGCAGCCATATCCGGGACAAGAATGAAAAACTGTTTTTT	CASSHIRDKNEKLFF
.	TRBJ2-1	TRBV7-8	.	TGTGCCAGCAGCTTGGGGGCTAGCGGAACTTACAATGAGCAGTTCTTC	CASSLGASGTYNEQFF
.	TRBJ2-5	TRBV28	.	TGTGCCAGCAAGAAGATTTCGTCCCGGGAGACCCAGTACTTC	CASKKISSRETQYF
.	TRBJ2-7	TRBV6-5	.	TGTGCCAGCAGTTACGGGGCGCGATACGAGCAGTACTTC	CASSYGARYEQYF
.	TRBJ2-5	TRBV4-1	.	TGCGCCAGCAGCCAAGAGACTCAGGGCCCCCAAGAGACCCAGTACTTC	CASSQETQGPQETQYF
.	TRBJ1-1	TRBV27	few	TGTGCCAGCAGTTTAAGGGGAGGAGAAGCTTTCTTT	CASSLRGGEAFF
.	TRBJ1-3	TRBV9	.	TGTGCCAGCAGCGTAGGGAGAGGGGGCTCTGGAAACACCATATATTTT	CASSVGRGGSGNTIYF
.	TRBJ1-2	TRBV5-1	.	TGCGCCAGCAGCGATACGGGAGGAGGCTACACCTTC	CASSDTGGGYTF
TRBD1	TRBJ1-4	TRBV19	.	TGTGCCAGTACCCCACCGGGACAGGGAGGTGAAAAACTGTTTTTT	CASTPPGQGGEKLFF
TRBD2	TRBJ2-2	TRBV5-1	.	TGCGCCAGCAGCCTCACTAGCGGTCCAACCGGGGAGCTGTTTTTT	CASSLTSGPTGELFF
TRBD2	TRBJ2-3	TRBV4-3	.	TGCGCCAGCAGCCAAGATCGCTTTGAGGGAGGGGCAGATACGCAGTATTTT	CASSQDRFEGGADTQYF
.	TRBJ2-7	TRBV9	.	TGTGCCAGCAGCAGCGGAGGGGACGAGCAGTACTTC	CASSSGGDEQYF
.	TRBJ2-7	TRBV5-1	.	TGCGCCAGCAGCTGGGCAGTAGAGTCCTACGAGCAGTACTTC	CASSWAVESYEQYF
TRBD2	TRBJ2-7	TRBV28	.	TGTGCCAGCCGCGGGGTACTAGCGGACTCCTACGAGCAGTACTTC	CASRGVLADSYEQYF
TRBD2	TRBJ2-3	TRBV9	.	TGTGCCAGCAGCTATAGCGGGGGGGCTGGAGATACGCAGTATTTT	CASSYSGGAGDTQYF
TRBD2	TRBJ2-1	TRBV7-3	.	TGTGCCAGCAGCGTAGGACTAGCGGGGGGTGGTGAGCAGTTCTTC	CASSVGLAGGGEQFF
TRBD2	TRBJ2-3	TRBV5-1	.	TGCGCCAGCAGCTTGTATCCCGGGACTAGCGGGGGTTATACGCAGTATTTT	CASSLYPGTSGGYTQYF
.	TRBJ2-7	TRBV10-2	few	TGCGCCAGCAGTGATCAGGGGCTGGACTACGAGCAGTACTTC	CASSDQGLDYEQYF
TRBD1	TRBJ1-2	TRBV6-5	.	TGTGCCAGCAGTATACACAGGGGGGATGGCTACACCTTC	CASSIHRGDGYTF
TRBD2	TRBJ2-1	TRBV9	.	TGTGCCAGCAGCGTTTATCCCGGGGGGAACAATGAGCAGTTCTTC	CASSVYPGGNNEQFF
.	TRBJ2-1	TRBV5-1	.	TGCGCCAGCAGCTTGGACGTGACACCCCACAATGAGCAGTTCTTC	CASSLDVTPHNEQFF
.	TRBJ1-2	TRBV6-1	.	TGTGCCAGCAGTGGTGGAGGGCGCAGGGTTAACTATGGCTACACCTTC	CASSGGGRRVNYGYTF
TRBD2	TRBJ2-1	TRBV5-1	once	TGCGCCAGCAGCGTGCTAGCGGGGTACAATGAGCAGTTCTTC	CASSVLAGYNEQFF
TRBD2	TRBJ2-3	TRBV30	.	TGTGCCTGGGGCCTAGCGGGGGTGAGCACAGATACGCAGTATTTT	CAWGLAGVSTDTQYF
.	TRBJ2-2	TRBV9	.	TGTGCCAGCAGCCCGGGGGATTTAAACACCGGGGAGCTGTTTTTT	CASSPGDLNTGELFF
TRBD1	TRBJ1-2	TRBV5-1	.	TGCGCCAGCAGCTTGGCATCCGGGACAGGATATGGCTACACCTTC	CASSLASGTGYGYTF
TRBD1	TRBJ2-7	TRBV29-1	.	TGCAGCGTTGAGACAGGGGGCGCGACGTACGAGCAGTACTTC	CSVETGGATYEQYF
.	TRBJ2-7	TRBV7-3	.	TGTGCCAGCAGCTTACAGGAGGGCCCCTACGAGCAGTACTTC	CASSLQEGPYEQYF
.	TRBJ1-1	TRBV7-2	once	TGTGCCAGCAGCGTCGACAGGCTATCGGAAGCTTTCTTT	CASSVDRLSEAFF
.	TRBJ1-5	TRBV5-6	once	TGTGCCAGCAGCTTTAGGAGAGTCAATCAGCCCCAGCATTTT	CASSFRRVNQPQHF
TRBD2	TRBJ2-1	TRBV30	.	TGTGCCTGGAGGAAGGTGGGACTAGTTTTATATGAGCAGTTCTTC	CAWRKVGLVLYEQFF
.	TRBJ1-2	TRBV6-1	.	TGTGCCAGCCACGGCAGGAAGGGCTACACCTTC	CASHGRKGYTF
.	TRBJ1-2	TRBV27	.	TGTGCCAGCAGTATGGGGCGAGGCTACACCTTC	CASSMGRGYTF
TRBD1	TRBJ2-7	TRBV2	.	TGTGCCAGCAGCAAGACAGGGGGTCACTTTCGGTACGAGCAGTACTTC	CASSKTGGHFRYEQYF
.	TRBJ1-2	TRBV9	few	TGTGCCAGCAGCGCGATTCCGGGACAAGGAGGCTACACCTTC	CASSAIPGQGGYTF
TRBD2	TRBJ2-3	TRBV9	.	TGTGCCAGCAGCCCCGGGACTACCGCTAGCACAGATACGCAGTATTTT	CASSPGTTASTDTQYF
TRBD1	TRBJ2-7	TRBV15	once	TGTGCCACCAGCAGAGGACAGGGGAGCAACGAGCAGTACTTC	CATSRGQGSNEQYF